The 15 T cell receptor beta chains reported below all come from one sample, sequenced in a study of T cells after posttransplantation cyclophosphamide. Some clones are missing from TCRdb's copy, which holds only in-frame ones; the method was immunoSEQ multiplex PCR. Of approximately 15,000 clones in the sample, roughly 80% were seen once. Sampled 1 year posttransplant, controls received myeloablative marrow transplants, methotrexate and a calcineurin inhibitor. Sequencing used PBMCs, obtained roughly 460 days after allogeneic stem cell transplant with calcineurin inhibitor and methotrexate. Receptors originate from a male patient aged 25-45 years who received an allogeneic stem cell transplant from an unrelated donor, was CMV-positive, and had acute and chronic GVHD. The T cells may partly be graft donor cells.

V gene TRBV29-1 combines with J gene TRBJ2-7, with TRBD2 identical over 14 bases. The CDR3 is 17 amino acids. From germline, CDR1 is SQVTM and CDR2 ANQGSEA. Trimming cost V 5 bases and J 0 bases; bases outside gene matches: 9. CDR3: CSVRGLAGEGSSYEQYF. In DNA, the CDR3 is TGCAGCGTTAGGGGACTAGCGGGAGAGGGGAGCTCCTACGAGCAGTACTTC.

The V and J genes are TRBV5-8 and TRBJ2-5; TRBD2 matches 11 bases. The V gene end was trimmed by 2 bases and the J gene end by 0 bases; junction bases not matched to a gene: 3. The CDR3 extends over 16 amino acids. Germline V gene sequence: CDR1 SGHTS, CDR2 YDEGEE. CDR3 loop: CASSFVGLADQETQYF. The DNA of the CDR3 is TGTGCCAGCAGCTTCGTGGGACTAGCGGACCAAGAGACCCAGTACTTC.

The J gene is TRBJ2-2, the V gene TRBV5-1; TRBD2 aligns across 15 bases. CDR1 SGHRS and CDR2 YFSETQ come from the germline V gene. Trimming took 3 bases from V and 7 from J; bases not matched to a gene: 10. The CDR3 totals 18 residues. The CDR3 DNA follows: TGCGCCAGCAGCTCGTCTATTGGACTAGCGGGAGGGAGCGGGGAGCTGTTTTTT. Protein: CASSSSIGLAGGSGELFF.

This chain connects TRBV2 to TRBJ1-1, with a possible D match to TRBD1 (5 bases). CDR1 is SNHLY and CDR2 is FYNNEI in the germline V gene. This CDR3 is built from 15 residues. The ends were cut back, 3 bases at V and 4 bases at J, with 15 bases in the middle. The CDR3, as DNA: TGTGCCAGCAGTGAGATATGGGGCGCCGGCACTGAAGCTTTCTTT. It codes for CASSEIWGAGTEAFF.

This clone was seen once. V and J are TRBV10-3 and TRBJ2-7, with D possibly matching TRBD2 (5 bases). This CDR3 has 15 residues. Looked up from germline, CDR1 is ENHRY and CDR2 is SYGVKD. V dropped 0 bases and J dropped 2 bases, with 11 bases sitting between them. DNA for the CDR3: TGTGCCATCAGTGAGTCCGAGGGCCACACCTACGAGCAGTACTTC. Translated, it gives CAISESEGHTYEQYF.

This chain joins TRBV4-3 and TRBJ2-7, with TRBD2 identical over 11 bases. Trimming took 1 base from V and 7 from J; bases not matched to a gene: 9. Germline V gives CDR1 LGHNA, CDR2 YSLEER. The CDR3 is 16 amino acids. The CDR3 reads CASSQGFLAGGYEQYF. In nucleotides, the CDR3 is TGCGCCAGCAGCCAAGGTTTCCTAGCGGGGGGTTATGAGCAGTACTTC.

This clone was counted once. V is TRBV7-6 and J is TRBJ2-5, with a weak D call TRBD2 (5 bases). TRBJ2-7 explains the end of the DNA better; the J call may be wrong. This CDR3 is built from 13 residues. The germline CDR1 and CDR2 sequences are SGHVS and FNYEAQ. The DNA for the CDR3 is TGTGCCAGCAGCTTAGCTGAGGGCTACGAGCAGTACTTC. Its translation is CASSLAEGYEQYF.

This clone has just one count. J is TRBJ2-5 and V is TRBV18; D gene unclear. Germline CDR1 and CDR2: KGHSH and LQKENI. This CDR3 is 11 amino acids long. The V and J ends lost 1 base and 9 bases respectively, with 6 bases between them. The CDR3 DNA reads TGTGCCAGCTCACCACTCCAGGCCCAGTACTTC. Protein sequence: CASSPLQAQYF.

The chain carries TRBV15 and TRBJ1-1; D ambiguous. Between the trimmed V and J ends, which lost 2 bases and 5 bases, there was a span of 9 bases. The CDR3 loop spans 13 amino acids. Germline lookup yields CDR1 LNHNV and CDR2 YYDKDF (reference sequence). DNA for the CDR3: TGTGCCACCAGCAGACAACGAGGGACTGAAGCTTTCTTT. This codes for CATSRQRGTEAFF. Based on the CDR3 plus reference TRBV15 and TRBJ1-1, the full variable domain is DAMVIQNPRYQVTQFGKPVTLSCSQTLNHNVMYWYQQKSSQAPKLLFHYYDKDFNNEADTPDNFQSRRPNTSFCFLDIRSPGLGDTAMYLCATSRQRGTEAFFGQGTRLTVV.

V usage is TRBV25-1 and J usage is TRBJ2-7; 8 nucleotides match TRBD1. The CDR3 spans 17 residues. Germline lookup yields CDR1 MGHDK and CDR2 SYGVNS. Germline trimming cut 5 bases from V and 1 base from J; bases unmatched to any gene: 13. The CDR3 DNA reads as TGTGCCAGCAGTCCCAATCTCCGGGACAGGCTGTCCTACGAGCAGTACTTC. This translates into CASSPNLRDRLSYEQYF.

This chain joins TRBV18 and TRBJ1-1, with D tentatively TRBD1 (5 bases). The CDR3 spans 16 residues. The V end was cut by 4 bases, the J end by 0 bases, with 15 bases between. Germline loops: CDR1 KGHSH, CDR2 LQKENI. The CDR3 nucleotides read TGTGCCAGCTCACTGTATACGGGACTCTTGAACACTGAAGCTTTCTTT. Its translation: CASSLYTGLLNTEAFF.

The rearrangement uses TRBV4-3 and TRBJ2-1, with 8 positions matching TRBD2. V shed 0 bases and J 1 base; nucleotides not matched to a gene: 11. Germline V gives CDR1 LGHNA, CDR2 YSLEER. CDR3 length: 19 amino acids. The chain's CDR3 is CASSQDPGGGFGSYNEQFF. CDR3 nucleotide sequence: TGCGCCAGCAGCCAAGATCCGGGCGGGGGGTTTGGGTCCTACAATGAGCAGTTCTTC.

The rearrangement joins TRBV5-1 to TRBJ2-5, with 7 positions matching TRBD2. Unmatched junction bases numbered 8, after V lost 4 bases and J lost 5 bases. Germline CDR1 reads SGHRS; CDR2 reads YFSETQ. The CDR3 sequence is 14 residues long. The DNA of the CDR3 is TGCGCCAGCAGCGGCGGGACTACCTCTGAGACCCAGTACTTC. This encodes CASSGGTTSETQYF.

This chain uses TRBV7-8 with TRBJ2-7, with 10 positions matching TRBD1. The ends lost 3 bases at V and 4 bases at J; junction bases unmatched: 9. This CDR3 spans 16 amino acids. Germline V gene data show CDR1 as SGHVS and CDR2 as FQNEAQ. In DNA, the CDR3 is TGTGCCAGCAGCTTGCAGACAGGGGGCGCGGGGTACGAGCAGTACTTC. Protein: CASSLQTGGAGYEQYF.

The rearrangement links TRBV19 to TRBJ1-2, with 9 bases fitting TRBD1. V gave up 5 bases and J gave up 1 base; unmatched junction bases: 14. This CDR3 spans 18 amino acids. Germline CDR1 LNHDA, CDR2 SQIVND (reference sequence). In DNA, the CDR3 is TGTGCCAGTAGTGTTGTTCTGGGACAGGGAGCCATTAACTATGGCTACACCTTC. Translation gives CASSVVLGQGAINYGYTF.